One sample yielded the 18 T cell receptor beta chains listed below, sequenced in a study of graft-versus-host responses after intestinal transplantation. TCRdb's copy holds only in-frame clones and misses some; the assay was immunoSEQ multiplex PCR. The table includes tens of thousands of clones, approximately 95% detected once. No antigens are known for them. Specimen: unstimulated CD8+ T cells sorted from spleen or lymph node cells, collected before intestinal transplant. The receptors were gathered from a human donor who received an intestinal transplant.

The chain has TRBV6-5 and TRBJ1-4; TRBD1 might be the D (6 bases). This CDR3 is built from 14 residues. Trimming removed 5 bases from V and 6 bases from J, with 13 bases in between. In germline, CDR1 is MNHEY, CDR2 SVGAGI. CDR3 sequence: CASSPGGAHEKLFF. The CDR3 coding sequence is TGTGCCAGCAGTCCGGGGGGCGCCCATGAAAAACTGTTTTTT.

The CDR3 nucleotides read TGTGCCAGCTTAGGGACAGGGGGGAACACCGGGGAGCTGTTTTTT. Protein product: CASLGTGGNTGELFF. This chain connects TRBV7-9 to TRBJ2-2; 11 nucleotides match TRBD1. The CDR3 consists of 15 residues. The V gene's germline CDR1 is SEHNR and CDR2 FQNEAQ (reference sequence). V shed 8 bases and J 1 base; nucleotides not matched to a gene: 3.

V gene TRBV19 combines with J gene TRBJ2-7, with 7 positions matching TRBD1. The junction had 6 bases not matched to a gene; V was cut back by 5 bases and J by 5 bases. Looked up from germline, CDR1 is LNHDA and CDR2 is SQIVND (reference sequence). The length of the CDR3 is 13 residues. CDR3 residues: CASSLTGIHEQYF. The DNA of the CDR3 is TGTGCCAGTAGTCTGACAGGGATTCACGAGCAGTACTTC.

The chain links TRBV4-2 to TRBJ1-1; 10 bases map to TRBD1. CDR1 LGHNA and CDR2 YNFKEQ come from the germline V gene. The V segment lost 3 bases and the J segment 0 bases; nucleotides outside the gene matches: 7. The CDR3 runs to 17 residues. CDR3: CASSHGTGVGLNTEAFF. The CDR3 DNA reads as TGTGCCAGCAGCCATGGGACAGGGGTTGGATTGAACACTGAAGCTTTCTTT.

The chain uses TRBV9 and TRBJ2-5; TRBD1 agrees at 10 bases. Germline assignment: CDR1 SGDLS and CDR2 YYNGEE. There are 14 residues in the CDR3. V dropped 6 bases and J dropped 3; count of bases not matched to a gene: 5. The CDR3 loop reads CASTAGTGEETQYF. As DNA, the CDR3 is TGTGCCAGCACCGCGGGGACAGGGGAAGAGACCCAGTACTTC.

The chain is built from TRBV19 and TRBJ2-7; TRBD2 matches 7 bases. This CDR3 spans 13 amino acids. Germline CDR1 and CDR2: LNHDA and SQIVND (reference sequence). Trimming removed 3 bases from V and 7 bases from J; junction bases left unmatched: 6. The CDR3 nucleotides read TGTGCCAGTAGTATTGTGGGGGGGACGGAGCAGTACTTC. It yields the protein CASSIVGGTEQYF.

This clone came up once. Written as DNA, the CDR3 is TGCGCCAGCAGCTTGGACCCTGGACAGGGCGACACCGGGGAGCTGTTTTTT. It translates to CASSLDPGQGDTGELFF. The chain links TRBV5-1 to TRBJ2-2; TRBD1 matches at 8 bases. Germline lookup yields CDR1 SGHRS and CDR2 YFSETQ. CDR3 length: 17 residues. The V and J ends lost 0 bases and 3 bases, in that order; junction bases with no gene match: 7.

J is TRBJ2-7 and V is TRBV27; possible D gene TRBD2, 6 bases. From germline, CDR1 is MNHEY and CDR2 SMNVEV (reference sequence). Trimming took 3 bases from V and 5 from J, leaving 11 bases between them. The CDR3 contains 13 residues. CDR3 in amino acids: CASSFGGGHEQYF. CDR3 DNA sequence: TGTGCCAGCAGTTTTGGGGGAGGTCACGAGCAGTACTTC.

This chain links TRBV7-2 with TRBJ1-2; D not certain. Trimming took 4 bases from V and 3 from J, leaving 9 bases between them. CDR3 length: 13 amino acids. Germline CDR1 is SGHTA and CDR2 is FQGNSA. The CDR3 here is CASSYGTDYGYTF. CDR3 DNA sequence: TGTGCCAGCAGCTACGGTACGGACTATGGCTACACCTTC.

The V gene is TRBV27, the J gene TRBJ2-7; 7 bases are shared with TRBD1. After removal of 4 bases from V and 4 bases from J, the junction contained 7 bases not matched to a gene. The CDR3 is made up of 14 amino acids. CDR1 is MNHEY and CDR2 is SMNVEV in the germline V gene (reference sequence). In DNA, the CDR3 is TGTGCCAGCAGTTCGAGAGGGGGCAATTACGAGCAGTACTTC. Residues: CASSSRGGNYEQYF.

The sample holds one count of this clone. V gene TRBV21-1 combines with J gene TRBJ2-1; the DNA was not compared with TRBD1, the D call given in the table. TRBV21-1 counts as a pseudogene. The CDR3 length is 14 residues. The CDR3 reads CASQRQGHYNEQFF. CDR3 nucleotide sequence: TGTGCCAGCCAAAGACAGGGTCACTACAATGAGCAGTTCTTC.

This clone was picked up one time. The rearrangement joins TRBV4-3 to TRBJ1-5, with D unresolved. This CDR3 spans 15 amino acids. The germline V gene encodes CDR1 LGHNA and CDR2 YSLEER. Trimming took off 0 bases at V and 0 bases at J, with 6 bases between the two ends. The CDR3 is CASSQDGYSNQPQHF. CDR3 nucleotide sequence: TGCGCCAGCAGCCAAGACGGGTATAGCAATCAGCCCCAGCATTTT.

V is TRBV27 and J is TRBJ1-1; 7 bases are a match to TRBD1. The germline gives CDR1 MNHEY, CDR2 SMNVEV (reference sequence). Losses at the gene ends were 7 bases for V and 7 bases for J; bases not matched to a gene: 6. CDR3 length: 12 amino acids. CDR3 nucleotide sequence: TGTGCCAGCAAAACAGGGGCAAGTGAAGCTTTCTTT. Translation gives CASKTGASEAFF.

The chain employs TRBV5-6 and TRBJ1-1; weak D call: TRBD1 (6 bases). CDR1 and CDR2 (germline): SGHDT, YYEEEE. V was trimmed by 4 bases and J by 10 bases, leaving 14 bases between them. The CDR3 runs 12 residues. The CDR3 here is CASSADEGGAFF. CDR3 sequence (DNA): TGTGCCAGCAGCGCGGACGAAGGGGGAGCTTTCTTT.

The CDR3 bases are TGCGCCACCTCCTTCACAGGGGACTCCTACGAGCAGTACTTC. Translated: CATSFTGDSYEQYF. The rearrangement joins TRBV10-2 to TRBJ2-7; 7 bases are shared with TRBD1. V dropped 10 bases and J dropped 0; count of bases not matched to a gene: 9. In germline, CDR1 is WSHSY, CDR2 SAAADI. The CDR3 is made up of 14 amino acids.

The chain is built from TRBV19 and TRBJ1-2; a possible D gene is TRBD1 (5 bases). The germline V and J ends were trimmed by 5 bases and 1 base, with 17 bases remaining between them. Germline loops: CDR1 LNHDA, CDR2 SQIVND (reference sequence). The length of the CDR3 is 16 residues. CDR3 coding DNA: TGTGCCAGTAGTTTTTTTGTGCAGGGCGTTAACTATGGCTACACCTTC. Amino acids: CASSFFVQGVNYGYTF. Supplemented by reference TRBV19 and TRBJ1-2, the full variable domain reads DGGITQSPKYLFRKEGQNVTLSCEQNLNHDAMYWYRQDPGQGLRLIYYSQIVNDFQKGDIAEGYSVSREKKESFPLTVTSAQKNPTAFYLCASSFFVQGVNYGYTFGSGTRLTVV.

This chain links TRBV6-5 with TRBJ1-2; tentatively, D is TRBD1 (5 bases). CDR3 size: 16 residues. The V and J ends lost 2 bases and 4 bases respectively, with 17 bases between them. The V gene's germline CDR1 is MNHEY and CDR2 SVGAGI. The CDR3 protein is CASSYDGNRQGYGYTF. CDR3 nucleotides: TGTGCCAGCAGTTACGACGGAAACCGGCAGGGCTATGGCTACACCTTC.

The rearrangement links TRBV4-1 to TRBJ2-1; 10 nucleotides match TRBD2. CDR1 and CDR2 from the germline V gene are MGHRA and YSYEKL. CDR3 size: 18 residues. Trimming at V came to 0 bases and at J to 1 base, leaving 6 bases not matched to a gene. CDR3 nucleotides: TGCGCCAGCAGCCAAGATTGGAGCGGGAGGGCGTCCTACAATGAGCAGTTCTTC. Translated: CASSQDWSGRASYNEQFF.